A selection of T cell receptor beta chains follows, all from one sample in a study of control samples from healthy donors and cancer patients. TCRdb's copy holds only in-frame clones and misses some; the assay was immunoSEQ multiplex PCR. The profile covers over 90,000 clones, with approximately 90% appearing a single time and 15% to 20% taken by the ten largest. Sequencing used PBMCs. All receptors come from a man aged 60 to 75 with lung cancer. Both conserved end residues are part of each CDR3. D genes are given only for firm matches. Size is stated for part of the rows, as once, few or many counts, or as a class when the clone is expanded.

CDR3aa: CASSPWLAGDFALTDTQYF; CDR3nt: TGTGCCAGCTCACCATGGCTAGCGGGGGACTTTGCCCTCACAGATACGCAGTATTTT; j_gene: TRBJ2-3; d_gene: TRBD2; abundance: .; v_gene: TRBV18
CDR3aa: CASSQRAFKARFTGELFF; CDR3nt: TGTGCCAGCAGCCAGAGGGCCTTTAAAGCCCGATTCACCGGGGAGCTGTTTTTT; j_gene: TRBJ2-2; d_gene: .; abundance: .; v_gene: TRBV3-1/TRBV3-2
CDR3aa: CASSEDGTYEQYF; CDR3nt: TGCGCCAGCAGTGAAGACGGAACCTACGAGCAGTACTTC; j_gene: TRBJ2-7; d_gene: .; abundance: .; v_gene: TRBV10-1
CDR3aa: CASSQDPRSGELFF; CDR3nt: TGCGCCAGCAGCCAAGATCCGCGGAGCGGGGAGCTGTTTTTT; j_gene: TRBJ2-2; d_gene: .; abundance: .; v_gene: TRBV4-1
CDR3aa: CAWSQVEKGRDSPLHF; CDR3nt: TGTGCCTGGAGCCAAGTCGAAAAGGGAAGGGATTCACCCCTCCACTTT; j_gene: TRBJ1-6; d_gene: .; abundance: .; v_gene: TRBV30
CDR3aa: CASSLTDTQYF; CDR3nt: TGTGCCAGCAGCTTAACAGATACGCAGTATTTT; j_gene: TRBJ2-3; d_gene: .; abundance: .; v_gene: TRBV5-4
CDR3aa: CASSLNLGVSGGYTF; CDR3nt: TGCGCCAGCAGCTTGAATTTGGGGGTGTCGGGCGGCTACACCTTC; j_gene: TRBJ1-2; d_gene: .; abundance: .; v_gene: TRBV5-1
CDR3aa: CASTRDPGTRQFF; CDR3nt: TGTGCCAGCACCCGCGATCCGGGGACTCGGCAGTTCTTC; j_gene: TRBJ2-1; d_gene: .; abundance: once; v_gene: TRBV6-5
CDR3aa: CASSLRQGGDYGYTF; CDR3nt: TGCGCCAGCAGCCTAAGACAGGGAGGGGACTATGGCTACACCTTC; j_gene: TRBJ1-2; d_gene: TRBD1; abundance: few; v_gene: TRBV4-1
CDR3aa: CASREGGLSTDTQYF; CDR3nt: TGTGCCAGCAGGGAGGGAGGCCTTAGCACAGATACGCAGTATTTT; j_gene: TRBJ2-3; d_gene: .; abundance: .; v_gene: TRBV5-4
CDR3aa: CASNWVLKQETQYF; CDR3nt: TGTGCCAGCAATTGGGTACTCAAACAAGAGACCCAGTACTTC; j_gene: TRBJ2-5; d_gene: .; abundance: .; v_gene: TRBV2
CDR3aa: CASRTSGGTYEQYF; CDR3nt: TGTGCCAGCAGGACTAGCGGGGGGACCTACGAGCAGTACTTC; j_gene: TRBJ2-7; d_gene: TRBD2; abundance: .; v_gene: TRBV2
CDR3aa: CASSIRGFSGNTIYF; CDR3nt: TGTGCCAGTAGTATTCGAGGCTTCTCTGGAAACACCATATATTTT; j_gene: TRBJ1-3; d_gene: .; abundance: .; v_gene: TRBV19
CDR3aa: CASSPPNRVESGYTF; CDR3nt: TGTGCCAGCTCACCACCGAACAGGGTGGAGAGTGGCTACACCTTC; j_gene: TRBJ1-2; d_gene: .; abundance: .; v_gene: TRBV18
CDR3aa: CASKGQGGYEQYF; CDR3nt: TGTGCCAGCAAGGGGCAGGGGGGCTACGAGCAGTACTTC; j_gene: TRBJ2-7; d_gene: .; abundance: .; v_gene: TRBV27
CDR3aa: CSAAAGSTEAFF; CDR3nt: TGCAGCGCTGCCGCAGGGAGCACTGAAGCTTTCTTT; j_gene: TRBJ1-1; d_gene: .; abundance: .; v_gene: TRBV29-1
CDR3aa: CASRKTGLRNTQYF; CDR3nt: TGTGCCAGCAGAAAGACGGGGTTGAGGAATACGCAGTATTTT; j_gene: TRBJ2-3; d_gene: .; abundance: .; v_gene: TRBV25-1
CDR3aa: CASSLAAEQMNTEAFF; CDR3nt: TGTGCCAGCAGCTTAGCGGCGGAACAGATGAACACTGAAGCTTTCTTT; j_gene: TRBJ1-1; d_gene: .; abundance: once; v_gene: TRBV13
CDR3aa: CASSLSGGRNQAFF; CDR3nt: TGTGCCAGCAGCCTTTCCGGGGGGCGTAATCAAGCTTTCTTT; j_gene: TRBJ1-1; d_gene: .; abundance: .; v_gene: TRBV7-9
CDR3aa: CASSLGNTQGARTDTQYF; CDR3nt: TGTGCCAGCAGCTTAGGAAATACTCAGGGGGCGCGCACAGATACGCAGTATTTT; j_gene: TRBJ2-3; d_gene: TRBD1; abundance: .; v_gene: TRBV7-9
CDR3aa: CAWSADWRETQYF; CDR3nt: TGTGCCTGGAGTGCGGACTGGAGGGAGACCCAGTACTTC; j_gene: TRBJ2-5; d_gene: .; abundance: .; v_gene: TRBV30
CDR3aa: CAWSGDRVHTDTQYF; CDR3nt: TGTGCCTGGAGTGGAGACAGGGTACACACAGATACGCAGTATTTT; j_gene: TRBJ2-3; d_gene: TRBD1; abundance: .; v_gene: TRBV30
CDR3aa: CASSFRWSGANVLTF; CDR3nt: TGTGCCAGCAGTTTCCGGTGGTCTGGGGCCAACGTCCTGACTTTC; j_gene: TRBJ2-6; d_gene: .; abundance: .; v_gene: TRBV27
CDR3aa: CASSAEPRGSDNEQFF; CDR3nt: TGCGCCAGCAGCGCGGAACCCAGGGGGTCGGACAATGAGCAGTTCTTC; j_gene: TRBJ2-1; d_gene: TRBD1; abundance: .; v_gene: TRBV5-1
CDR3aa: CASSFSGQGYTEAFF; CDR3nt: TGTGCCAGCAGCTTTTCTGGACAGGGGTACACTGAAGCTTTCTTT; j_gene: TRBJ1-1; d_gene: TRBD1; abundance: .; v_gene: TRBV5-4
CDR3aa: CSVEVGAGDTIYF; CDR3nt: TGCAGCGTTGAAGTCGGGGCAGGGGACACCATATATTTT; j_gene: TRBJ1-3; d_gene: .; abundance: .; v_gene: TRBV29-1
CDR3aa: CASSQRIVAEFGNTIYF; CDR3nt: TGCGCCAGCAGCCAACGGATAGTAGCCGAGTTCGGAAACACCATATATTTT; j_gene: TRBJ1-3; d_gene: .; abundance: once; v_gene: TRBV4-1
CDR3aa: CAWSDLSWNQPQHF; CDR3nt: TGTGCCTGGAGTGACCTCTCGTGGAATCAGCCCCAGCATTTT; j_gene: TRBJ1-5; d_gene: .; abundance: .; v_gene: TRBV30
CDR3aa: CASRGGVQPQHF; CDR3nt: TGCGCCAGCCGGGGAGGGGTTCAGCCCCAGCATTTT; j_gene: TRBJ1-5; d_gene: .; abundance: once; v_gene: TRBV5-1
CDR3aa: CASSAGQGTGTEAFF; CDR3nt: TGCGCCAGCAGCGCGGGACAGGGGACAGGGACTGAAGCTTTCTTT; j_gene: TRBJ1-1; d_gene: TRBD1; abundance: .; v_gene: TRBV5-1
CDR3aa: CASSYGGGTDTQYF; CDR3nt: TGTGCCAGCAGTTACGGGGGAGGCACAGATACGCAGTATTTT; j_gene: TRBJ2-3; d_gene: .; abundance: .; v_gene: TRBV6-5
CDR3aa: CASGGSATLINTF; CDR3nt: TGTGCCAGCGGGGGCTCGGCTACATTAATCAACACCTTC; j_gene: TRBJ1-2; d_gene: .; abundance: .; v_gene: TRBV12-3/TRBV12-4
CDR3aa: CASSLPGGTYEQYF; CDR3nt: TGTGCCAGCAGCTTACCAGGGGGCACCTACGAGCAGTACTTC; j_gene: TRBJ2-7; d_gene: TRBD1; abundance: .; v_gene: TRBV7-9
CDR3aa: CASSLRQGNTGELFF; CDR3nt: TGTGCCAGCAGCTTAAGACAGGGGAACACCGGGGAGCTGTTTTTT; j_gene: TRBJ2-2; d_gene: TRBD1; abundance: .; v_gene: TRBV11-3
CDR3aa: CASSLEGRYGETQYF; CDR3nt: TGCGCCAGCAGCTTGGAGGGACGCTATGGGGAGACCCAGTACTTC; j_gene: TRBJ2-5; d_gene: .; abundance: .; v_gene: TRBV5-1
CDR3aa: CASSFLGGETQYF; CDR3nt: TGTGCCAGCAGTTTCCTAGGGGGGGAGACCCAGTACTTC; j_gene: TRBJ2-5; d_gene: .; abundance: .; v_gene: TRBV12-3/TRBV12-4
CDR3aa: CASSPGQNTEAFF; CDR3nt: TGTGCCAGCTCACCCGGACAGAACACTGAAGCTTTCTTT; j_gene: TRBJ1-1; d_gene: .; abundance: .; v_gene: TRBV18
CDR3aa: CAIRLTTGMHYGYTF; CDR3nt: TGTGCCATCAGATTAACGACAGGGATGCACTATGGCTACACCTTC; j_gene: TRBJ1-2; d_gene: TRBD1; abundance: .; v_gene: TRBV10-3
CDR3aa: CASSSPFRGPQNTEAFF; CDR3nt: TGTGCCAGCAGCTCCCCCTTCAGGGGGCCTCAGAACACTGAAGCTTTCTTT; j_gene: TRBJ1-1; d_gene: TRBD1; abundance: .; v_gene: TRBV11-3
CDR3aa: CATSSGSRENYGYTF; CDR3nt: TGTGCCACCAGCAGCGGCTCCCGAGAAAACTATGGCTACACCTTC; j_gene: TRBJ1-2; d_gene: .; abundance: .; v_gene: TRBV15
CDR3aa: CASSVLRDFNQPQHF; CDR3nt: TGTGCCAGCAGCGTTTTAAGGGACTTCAATCAGCCCCAGCATTTT; j_gene: TRBJ1-5; d_gene: .; abundance: .; v_gene: TRBV5-6
CDR3aa: CAWSLGGLGRTYGYTF; CDR3nt: TGTGCCTGGAGTTTGGGGGGATTGGGGCGCACCTATGGCTACACCTTC; j_gene: TRBJ1-2; d_gene: .; abundance: .; v_gene: TRBV30
CDR3aa: CASSLGQGGSYGYTF; CDR3nt: TGCGCCAGCAGCTTGGGACAGGGGGGCTCCTATGGCTACACCTTC; j_gene: TRBJ1-2; d_gene: TRBD1; abundance: .; v_gene: TRBV5-1
CDR3aa: CASRPGRFEAFF; CDR3nt: TGTGCAAGTCGCCCCGGGAGGTTCGAAGCTTTCTTT; j_gene: TRBJ1-1; d_gene: .; abundance: .; v_gene: TRBV12-2
CDR3aa: CASSPDVRNYGYTF; CDR3nt: TGTGCCAGCAGCCCAGATGTCAGAAACTATGGCTACACCTTC; j_gene: TRBJ1-2; d_gene: .; abundance: .; v_gene: TRBV7-6
CDR3aa: CATSRERGQGSYNSPLHF; CDR3nt: TGTGCCACCAGCAGAGAAAGGGGACAGGGCTCCTATAATTCACCCCTCCACTTT; j_gene: TRBJ1-6; d_gene: TRBD1; abundance: .; v_gene: TRBV15